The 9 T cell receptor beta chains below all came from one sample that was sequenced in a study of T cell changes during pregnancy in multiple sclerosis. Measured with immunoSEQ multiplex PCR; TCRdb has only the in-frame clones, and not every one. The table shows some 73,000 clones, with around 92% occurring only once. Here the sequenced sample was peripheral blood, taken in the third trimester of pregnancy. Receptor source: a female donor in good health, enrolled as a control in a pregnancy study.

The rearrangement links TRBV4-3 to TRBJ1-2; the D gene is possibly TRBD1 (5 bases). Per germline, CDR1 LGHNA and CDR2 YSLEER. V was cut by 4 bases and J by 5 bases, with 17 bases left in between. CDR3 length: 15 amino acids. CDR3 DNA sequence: TGCGCCAGCAGCCTCTCTGGGGCACTATCATATGGCTACACCTTC. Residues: CASSLSGALSYGYTF.

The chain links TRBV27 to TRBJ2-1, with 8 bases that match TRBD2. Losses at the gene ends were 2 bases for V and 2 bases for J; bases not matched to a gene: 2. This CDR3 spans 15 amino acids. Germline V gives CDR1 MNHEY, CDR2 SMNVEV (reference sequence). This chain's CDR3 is CASSLSGGPYNEQFF. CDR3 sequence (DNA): TGTGCCAGCAGTTTAAGCGGGGGCCCCTACAATGAGCAGTTCTTC.

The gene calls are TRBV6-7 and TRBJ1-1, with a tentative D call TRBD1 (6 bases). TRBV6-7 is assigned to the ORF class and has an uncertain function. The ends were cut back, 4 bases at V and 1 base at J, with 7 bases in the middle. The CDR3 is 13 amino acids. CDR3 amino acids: CASSWDTNTEAFF. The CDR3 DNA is TGTGCCAGCAGTTGGGACACGAACACTGAAGCTTTCTTT.

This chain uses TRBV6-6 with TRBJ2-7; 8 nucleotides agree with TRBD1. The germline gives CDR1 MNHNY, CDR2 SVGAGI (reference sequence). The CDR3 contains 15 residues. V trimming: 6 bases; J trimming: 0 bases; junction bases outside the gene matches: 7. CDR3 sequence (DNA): TGTGCCAGCAGACCAGGGGGCTCGGGCTCCTACGAGCAGTACTTC. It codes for CASRPGGSGSYEQYF.

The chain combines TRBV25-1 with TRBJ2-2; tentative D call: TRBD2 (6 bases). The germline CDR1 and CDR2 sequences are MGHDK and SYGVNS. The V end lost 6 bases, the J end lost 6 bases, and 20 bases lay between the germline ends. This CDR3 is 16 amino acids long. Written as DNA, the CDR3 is TGTGCCAGCAGCCTCCCCCCGGGGGAGAAACCCGGGGAGCTGTTTTTT. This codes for CASSLPPGEKPGELFF.

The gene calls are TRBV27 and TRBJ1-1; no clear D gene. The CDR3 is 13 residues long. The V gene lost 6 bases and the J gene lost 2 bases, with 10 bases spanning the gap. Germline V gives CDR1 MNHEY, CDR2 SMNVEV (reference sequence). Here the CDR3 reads CASSPNRNTEAFF. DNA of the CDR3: TGTGCCAGCAGCCCGAACAGAAACACTGAAGCTTTCTTT.

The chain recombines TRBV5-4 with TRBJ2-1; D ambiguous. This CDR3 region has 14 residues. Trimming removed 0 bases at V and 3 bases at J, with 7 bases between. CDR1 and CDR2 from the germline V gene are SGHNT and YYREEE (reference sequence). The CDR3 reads CASSLGLSYNEQFF. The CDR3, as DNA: TGTGCCAGCAGCTTGGGTCTCAGCTACAATGAGCAGTTCTTC.

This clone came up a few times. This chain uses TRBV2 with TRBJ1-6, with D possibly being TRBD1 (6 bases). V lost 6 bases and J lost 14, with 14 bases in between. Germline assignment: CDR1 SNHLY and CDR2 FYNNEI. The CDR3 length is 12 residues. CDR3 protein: CASRAGAGALHF. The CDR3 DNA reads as TGTGCCAGCAGGGCAGGGGCAGGGGCCCTCCACTTT.

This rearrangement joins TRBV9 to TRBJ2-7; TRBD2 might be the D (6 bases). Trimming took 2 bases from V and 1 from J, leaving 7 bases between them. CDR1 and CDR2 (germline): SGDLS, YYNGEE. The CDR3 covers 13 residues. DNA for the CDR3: TGTGCCAGCAGCGTGGGGGGTTCCTACGAGCAGTACTTC. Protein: CASSVGGSYEQYF. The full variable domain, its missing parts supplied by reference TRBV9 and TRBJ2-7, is DSGVTQTPKHLITATGQRVTLRCSPRSGDLSVYWYQQSLDQGLQFLIQYYNGEERAKGNILERFSAQQFPDLHSELNLSSLELGDSALYFCASSVGGSYEQYFGPGTRLTVT.